This T cell receptor (beta chain) comes out of a study of cytomegalovirus exposure and HLA in healthy donors. Overall study results and limits: Sequencing had likely introduced a cluster of highly shared sequence variants as an artifact. TRBV6-2, TRBV6-3 and some other V segments were excluded as indistinguishable. Reportedly, HLA-A and HLA-B alleles of most subjects were accurately predicted from TCR beta.

On this clone: The target antigen is unknown.

Vbeta (60) and Jbeta (13) primers were used in the PCR. The protocol was immunoSEQ multiplex PCR, while the TCRdb copy is restricted to in-frame clones and leaves out a portion. This sample has hundreds of thousands of clones, with approximately 80% found just once. Germline trimming cut 0 bases from V and 6 bases from J; bases unmatched to any gene: 3. CDR1 SGHDT and CDR2 YYEEEE come from the germline V gene. This CDR3 comprises 14 residues. The TCR sequence derives from a woman aged 40-49 years in good health and CMV-seronegative. The genes are TRBV5-6 and TRBJ2-1; 7 nucleotides align to TRBD2. The material sequenced was PBMCs. CDR3 nucleotide sequence: TGTGCCAGCAGCTTGGCGGGGGGTTTCAATGAGCAGTTCTTC. It codes for CASSLAGGFNEQFF.